A single sample is the source of the 13 T cell receptor beta chains below, sequenced in a study of CXCR3-negative and CXCR3-positive naive CD8 T cells. UMI labels and 5' RACE were used to prepare the TRB cDNA libraries. Reanalyzing the 5' RACE reads, TCRdb keeps one entry per CDR3 protein, without DNA. Its clone listing holds fewer than 60,000 distinct CDR3 sequences. The sequencing sample was made of naive CXCR3- CD8+ T cells from blood. Described subset: CD45RO-CCR7+CD27+CD95- naive CD8+ T cells lacking CXCR3 (TNR3-). The receptors derive from a human donor in good health. Some clones in this sample may be carry-over from other donors' samples.

The J gene is TRBJ2-7, the V gene TRBV29-1; TCRdb proposes TRBD2, but this gene call is untestable without DNA. The CDR3 has 16 amino acids. Germline assignment: CDR1 SQVTM and CDR2 ANQGSEA. CDR3 region: CSVEARGSLGSYEQYF.

The rearrangement joins TRBV28 to TRBJ2-4; the D call of TRBD1 rests on TCRdb alone, since no DNA is present to check it. The CDR3 totals 16 residues. Germline lookup yields CDR1 MDHEN and CDR2 SYDVKM. The CDR3 sequence is CASSPPGGGGANIQYF.

V is TRBV28 and J is TRBJ2-3; TCRdb designates TRBD1, a call that cannot be tested without DNA. The length of the CDR3 is 18 residues. In germline, CDR1 is MDHEN, CDR2 SYDVKM. This CDR3 is CASTPLGQGLKETDTQYF.

J is TRBJ2-1 and V is TRBV25-1; the D gene TCRdb calls, TRBD1, cannot be checked with no DNA. The germline gives CDR1 MGHDK, CDR2 SYGVNS. This CDR3 comprises 17 residues. Here the CDR3 reads CASSDGTGFPFYNEQFF. Full variable domain (rest looked up from reference TRBV25-1 and TRBJ2-1): EADIYQTPRYLVIGTGKKITLECSQTMGHDKMYWYQQDPGMELHLIHYSYGVNSTEKGDLSSESTVSRIRTEHFPLTLESARPSHTSQYLCASSDGTGFPFYNEQFFGPGTRLTVL.

The chain couples TRBV15 to TRBJ1-2; without DNA, the TCRdb call of TRBD1 cannot be checked. Germline CDR1 is LNHNV and CDR2 is YYDKDF (reference sequence). The CDR3 is 15 residues long. This CDR3 is CATSSSGQGFRGYTF.

The V gene is TRBV27, the J gene TRBJ2-7; checking the TCRdb D call of TRBD1 is not possible without DNA. From germline, CDR1 is MNHEY and CDR2 SMNVEV (reference sequence). This CDR3 region has 12 residues. CDR3 in amino acids: CASSPLLDEQYF.

This chain connects TRBV7-6 to TRBJ2-1. Looked up from germline, CDR1 is SGHVS and CDR2 is FNYEAQ. The CDR3 contains 16 residues. The CDR3 here is CASSLSGKSSYNEQFF.

This sequence joins TRBV25-1 and TRBJ2-5. The CDR3 runs 13 residues. Germline V lookup: CDR1 MGHDK, CDR2 SYGVNS. CDR3 amino acids: CASSEYSQETQYF.

V usage is TRBV28 and J usage is TRBJ2-3; checking the TCRdb D call of TRBD2 is not possible without DNA. CDR1 MDHEN and CDR2 SYDVKM come from the germline V gene. The CDR3 consists of 18 residues. CDR3 sequence: CASSFSTVTEGNTDTQYF.

The chain links TRBV7-6 to TRBJ2-3; checking the TCRdb D call of TRBD2 is not possible without DNA. The length of the CDR3 is 15 residues. Germline V gene lookup returns CDR1 SGHVS and CDR2 FNYEAQ. CDR3 sequence reads: CASSPVGPESDTQYF.

The genes are TRBV29-1 and TRBJ2-3. The germline gives CDR1 SQVTM, CDR2 ANQGSEA. There are 14 residues in the CDR3. The CDR3 spells CSVEDSSFTDTQYF.

The chain carries TRBV12-3 or TRBV12-4 and TRBJ1-1; lacking DNA, the TRBD1 call made by TCRdb goes unchecked. The CDR3 length is 14 residues. CDR3 in amino acids: CASTQIVGGTEAFF.

This chain links TRBV9 with TRBJ2-7; checking the TCRdb D call of TRBD2 is not possible without DNA. Germline CDR1 and CDR2: SGDLS and YYNGEE. The CDR3 consists of 13 residues. The CDR3 sequence: CASSGGTAGEQYF.